The subject of this entry is one T cell receptor (beta chain). The data were obtained in a study of blood T cell repertoires in COVID-19. Study-wide context: Material from acute and convalescent COVID-19 was sourced from the United States, Italy and Spain. T cells, B-cell-depleted T cells, or PBMCs provided the cDNA or gDNA that served as material.

As handled by the study authors: Amplifying reference gene primers gave estimates of nucleated cell counts. Measured with immunoSEQ multiplex PCR; TCRdb has only the in-frame clones, and not every one. V, J and clone size were drawn from that table, and D and trimming were deduced from the DNA. The data hold 200,000 or so clones, with roughly 79% observed a single time. The TCR was taken from a human donor with acute or convalescent COVID-19. The donor label of this sample is uncertain. Sequencing input: peripheral blood.

CDR3 bases: TGTGCCAGCAGTACCCCGGGACAGGGGGAAGAATACCAAGAGACCCAGTACTTC. As protein: CASSTPGQGEEYQETQYF. The V call is TRBV21-1, the J call TRBJ2-5; the table's TRBD1 call for D was not verified on the DNA. TRBV21-1 is deemed a pseudogene. The length of the CDR3 is 18 residues.